Presented here are 16 T cell receptor beta chains from one specimen sequenced in a study of technical replicates of blood from a few donors (TCRdb year 2017). Libraries came from the immunoSEQ multiplex PCR assay. TCRdb's version of the immuneACCESS table is confined to in-frame rearrangements and falls short of the full clone set. An unresolved V gene accounts for under half of the shortfall where checked; the remainder is of unknown origin. The sample table records 14,000 or so clones; 85% of these occur just once. In total, the top ten clones hold approximately 10% of the sample. The material sequenced was PBMCs. These receptor sequences come from a human donor in good health.

The chain has TRBV7-8 and TRBJ1-5; 9 nucleotides line up with TRBD1. The CDR3 has 17 residues. Trimming cost V 4 bases and J 1 base; bases outside gene matches: 8. The V gene's germline CDR1 is SGHVS and CDR2 FQNEAQ. CDR3 sequence: CASSSIRQGVSNQPQHF. The DNA of the CDR3 is TGTGCCAGCAGCTCAATTCGACAGGGGGTAAGCAATCAGCCCCAGCATTTT.

The chain links TRBV10-2 to TRBJ2-7, with a tentative D call TRBD2 (6 bases). The CDR3 runs to 14 residues. Germline V gives CDR1 WSHSY, CDR2 SAAADI. V lost 11 bases and J 2 bases, leaving 19 bases between the germline ends. The CDR3 protein is CASSTGTGPYEQYF. In DNA form, the CDR3 reads TGCGCCTCCTCAACCGGGACTGGTCCCTACGAGCAGTACTTC.

The rearrangement joins TRBV27 to TRBJ1-2; 8 nucleotides align to TRBD1. Germline V lookup: CDR1 MNHEY, CDR2 SMNVEV (reference sequence). This CDR3 comprises 16 residues. The trim removed 4 bases at V and 6 bases at J, leaving 13 bases unmatched. This CDR3 reads CASSYNRAGGSHGYTF. The DNA for the CDR3 is TGTGCCAGCAGTTACAACCGGGCAGGGGGCTCGCATGGCTACACCTTC.

This rearrangement joins TRBV7-9 to TRBJ2-3, with TRBD2 matching over 15 bases. CDR3 length equals 18 residues. Germline values: CDR1 SEHNR, CDR2 FQNEAQ (reference sequence). The V segment lost 1 base and the J segment 8 bases; nucleotides outside the gene matches: 10. This CDR3 reads CASSLGGLAGGTLGTQYF. Here the CDR3 DNA reads TGTGCCAGCAGCTTAGGGGGACTAGCGGGAGGCACGTTGGGTACGCAGTATTTT.

The V call is TRBV4-1, the J call TRBJ1-5, with 7 positions matching TRBD1. The CDR3 sequence is 15 residues long. In germline, CDR1 is MGHRA, CDR2 YSYEKL. The V and J ends lost 0 bases and 7 bases, in that order; junction bases with no gene match: 6. CDR3 DNA: TGCGCCAGCAGCCAAGAGATGACAGGGAACCAGCCCCAGCATTTT. Amino acids: CASSQEMTGNQPQHF.

The rearrangement links TRBV7-6 to TRBJ2-7; possibly TRBD1 for D (5 bases). The germline CDR1 and CDR2 sequences are SGHVS and FNYEAQ. CDR3 length: 12 amino acids. Trimming took off 1 base at V and 8 bases at J, with 9 bases between the two ends. The CDR3, as DNA: TGTGCCAGCAGCTTAGAGGGGTCGCAGCAGTACTTC. Its translation is CASSLEGSQQYF.

The chain combines TRBV5-6 with TRBJ2-7; perhaps TRBD2 as D (6 bases). Germline V CDR1 and CDR2: SGHDT, YYEEEE. This CDR3 has 14 amino acids. V was pared by 0 bases and J by 0 bases, with 7 bases between. Here the CDR3 reads CASSLGGDSYEQYF. CDR3 coding DNA: TGTGCCAGCAGCTTGGGGGGGGACTCCTACGAGCAGTACTTC.

This chain connects TRBV19 to TRBJ2-4, with 7 bases matching TRBD2. Trimming removed 7 bases from V and 4 bases from J; junction bases left unmatched: 7. Germline CDR1 is LNHDA and CDR2 is SQIVND (reference sequence). This CDR3 has 14 residues. The CDR3 nucleotides read TGTGCCAGTACCCGGGACTACCGGAAAAACATTCAGTACTTC. Translation: CASTRDYRKNIQYF.

The chain links TRBV6-6 to TRBJ1-5; D ambiguous. The CDR3 is 13 amino acids. V lost 6 bases to trimming and J lost 0 bases, with 6 bases between them. Germline V gene sequence: CDR1 MNHNY, CDR2 SVGAGI (reference sequence). CDR3 nucleotides: TGTGCCAGCAGCGACTATAGCAATCAGCCCCAGCATTTT. Amino acid sequence: CASSDYSNQPQHF.

For the CDR3, the DNA is TGTGCCAGTCGGACGGGAGAGAGGAACACTGAAGCTTTCTTT. It translates to CASRTGERNTEAFF. The chain is built from TRBV19 and TRBJ1-1; D is ambiguous. In germline, CDR1 is LNHDA, CDR2 SQIVND (reference sequence). There are 14 residues in the CDR3. Trimming stripped 8 bases from V and 1 base from J, with 14 bases between.

The chain combines TRBV30 with TRBJ2-5; weak D call: TRBD1 (5 bases). Germline CDR1 is GTSNPN and CDR2 is SVGIG (reference sequence). The CDR3 contains 14 residues. Trimming took off 2 bases at V and 8 bases at J, with 18 bases between the two ends. The CDR3 protein is CAWSNQGLFGTQYF. CDR3 in DNA: TGTGCCTGGAGTAACCAGGGCCTGTTTGGAACCCAGTACTTC. The full variable domain, with the rest looked up from reference TRBV30 and TRBJ2-5, is SQTIHQWPATLVQPVGSPLSLECTVEGTSNPNLYWYRQAAGRGLQLLFYSVGIGQISSEVPQNLSASRPQDRQFILSSKKLLLSDSGFYLCAWSNQGLFGTQYFGPGTRLLVL.

For this clone: A read error may produce the germline difference seen at one junction end. V and J are TRBV2 and TRBJ2-2, with TRBD1 matching 8 bases. Germline assignment: CDR1 SNHLY and CDR2 FYNNEI. The length of the CDR3 is 15 residues. The CDR3 loop reads CASSEGQGGTGELFF. The CDR3 DNA reads TGTGCCAGCAGCGAAGGACAGGGAGGCACCGGGGAGCTGTTTTTT.

The sample holds one count of this clone. V and J are TRBV27 and TRBJ2-7; D remains unclear. The V end lost 8 bases, the J end lost 2 bases, and 16 bases lay between the germline ends. Germline V CDR1 and CDR2: MNHEY, SMNVEV (reference sequence). CDR3 size: 14 residues. The CDR3 region has the DNA TGTGCCAGCTCACCCCAGCGCTTGCCCTACGAGCAGTACTTC. It is translated as CASSPQRLPYEQYF.

The chain is built from TRBV7-9 and TRBJ2-3; 7 nucleotides line up with TRBD2. CDR1 and CDR2 (germline): SEHNR, FQNEAQ (reference sequence). After removal of 1 base from V and 4 bases from J, the junction contained 8 bases not matched to a gene. This CDR3 has 16 residues. CDR3 sequence: CASSLVGGGKADTQYF. The CDR3 DNA reads TGTGCCAGCAGCTTAGTCGGGGGAGGGAAGGCAGATACGCAGTATTTT. The full variable domain, completed using reference TRBV7-9 and TRBJ2-3, is DTGVSQNPRHKITKRGQNVTFRCDPISEHNRLYWYRQTLGQGPEFLTYFQNEAQLEKSRLLSDRFSAERPKGSFSTLEIQRTEQGDSAMYLCASSLVGGGKADTQYFGPGTRLTVL.

The chain carries TRBV6-4 and TRBJ2-1, with TRBD2 as a possible D gene (5 bases). The CDR3 covers 13 residues. Trimming left V 0 bases short and J 9 bases short, with 9 bases between. Per germline, CDR1 MRHNA and CDR2 SNTAGT. The CDR3 DNA sequence: TGTGCCAGCAGTGACTCCGAGGGTTCTGAGCAGTTCTTC. It encodes CASSDSEGSEQFF.

The chain couples TRBV6-6 to TRBJ1-2; TRBD1 aligns across 11 bases. Germline CDR1 is MNHNY and CDR2 is SVGAGI (reference sequence). The junction had 7 bases not matched to a gene; V was cut back by 2 bases and J by 8 bases. The CDR3 is 15 amino acids. CDR3: CASSYGTGGSLGYTF. CDR3 DNA: TGTGCCAGCAGTTACGGGACAGGGGGAAGTTTGGGCTACACCTTC.